Following are 13 T cell receptor beta chains from one sample sequenced in a study of immune characterization of retroperitoneal liposarcoma. A single record per CDR3 protein comes from TCRdb applying MiXCR to the PCR reads. The sample carries some 2,800 distinct CDR3 sequences, more than 45% recorded once. Input material: tumor tissue. These receptors came from a male donor with retroperitoneal liposarcoma.

This clonotype was seen more than once but under ten times. V is TRBV11-2 and J is TRBJ2-5; D not resolved. The CDR3 spans 13 residues. V was clipped by 3 bases and J by 0 bases, with 5 bases between them. CDR1 and CDR2 (germline): SGHAT, FQNNGV. The CDR3 here is CASSLLYQETQYF. For the CDR3, the DNA is TGTGCCAGCAGCTTGTTGTACCAAGAGACCCAGTACTTC.

The genes are TRBV10-3 and TRBJ2-5; TRBD2 matches at 9 bases. Unmatched junction bases numbered 13, after V lost 6 bases and J lost 2 bases. CDR1 is ENHRY, CDR2 SYGVKD, per germline. This CDR3 has 17 residues. The CDR3 DNA follows: TGTGCCATCAGCGACGCCTCCCTAGCGGGGACGCAAGAGACCCAGTACTTC. Translating it yields CAISDASLAGTQETQYF.

This clonotype was detected only a few times. The rearrangement joins TRBV6-1 to TRBJ2-1; TRBD2 matches at 7 bases. The DNA end is a closer match to TRBJ2-5, so the J assignment may be wrong. This CDR3 contains 14 residues. Germline values: CDR1 MNHNS, CDR2 SASEGT. CDR3 residues: CASSGGLVRETQYF. The CDR3, as DNA: TGTGCCAGCAGTGGAGGACTAGTCAGGGAGACCCAGTACTTC.

V is TRBV7-2 and J is TRBJ1-2, with D hard to call. The CDR3 consists of 15 residues. The germline V gene has CDR1 SGHTA and CDR2 FQGNSA. V gave up 4 bases and J gave up 5 bases, with 17 bases separating them. CDR3 in DNA: TGTGCCAGCAGCTCCCCAAACCAGGCTCGGTATGGCTACACCTTC. Translated: CASSSPNQARYGYTF.

The chain has TRBV27 and TRBJ2-7; D remains ambiguous. V was pared by 6 bases and J by 0 bases, with 15 bases between. Looked up from germline, CDR1 is MNHEY and CDR2 is SMNVEV (reference sequence). The CDR3 loop spans 15 amino acids. CDR3 sequence (DNA): TGTGCCAGCAGCCTCGGGCCCTTCTACTCCTACGAGCAGTACTTC. This translates into CASSLGPFYSYEQYF.

In its sample, this clonotype is large. The chain carries TRBV5-4 and TRBJ2-1; TRBD1 is a possible D gene (5 bases). CDR1 is SGHNT, CDR2 YYREEE, per germline (reference sequence). V was cut by 4 bases and J by 10 bases, with 12 bases left in between. The CDR3 covers 12 residues. CDR3 sequence reads: CASSGATREQFF. In DNA, the CDR3 is TGTGCCAGCAGCGGGGCTACGCGGGAGCAGTTCTTC.

The rearrangement links TRBV5-1 to TRBJ2-1; D gene ambiguous. The germline V gene has CDR1 SGHRS and CDR2 YFSETQ. This CDR3 is built from 15 residues. V was pared by 6 bases and J by 2 bases, with 15 bases between. The CDR3 DNA is TGCGCCAGCAAGCAAGATGAAGGTCCCTACAATGAGCAGTTCTTC. Amino acids: CASKQDEGPYNEQFF.

The chain joins TRBV7-8 to TRBJ2-1; 12 nucleotides match TRBD2. This CDR3 is 17 amino acids long. Per germline, CDR1 SGHVS and CDR2 FQNEAQ. V lost 5 bases and J lost 10; bases outside the gene matches: 15. Here the CDR3 DNA reads TGTGCCAGCAGCCTACCCCGACTAGCGGGAGCGAACTACGAGCAGTTCTTC. Translation: CASSLPRLAGANYEQFF.

This clonotype was detected a few times. The genes are TRBV6-1 and TRBJ1-1, with D perhaps matching TRBD1 (5 bases). CDR1 and CDR2 from the germline V gene are MNHNS and SASEGT. V lost 5 bases, J lost 3 bases, and 10 bases lay in between. This CDR3 contains 13 residues. For the CDR3, the DNA is TGTGCCAGCAGTACGGGGGTTTACACTGAAGCTTTCTTT. Encoded protein: CASSTGVYTEAFF.

V usage is TRBV7-2 and J usage is TRBJ1-5; maybe TRBD1 (5 bases). Trimming left V 4 bases short and J 9 bases short, with 13 bases between. Germline V gives CDR1 SGHTA, CDR2 FQGNSA. The CDR3 totals 13 residues. DNA for the CDR3: TGTGCCAGCAGCTACGCACGTGGGGGGCCCCAGCATTTT. Translation gives CASSYARGGPQHF.

The chain combines TRBV12-3 or TRBV12-4 with TRBJ2-1; 7 positions match TRBD1. V was pared by 2 bases and J by 1 base, with 11 bases of the junction left unmatched. The length of the CDR3 is 18 residues. The DNA of the CDR3 is TGTGCCAGCAGTTTACCGAATTGGGACAGCCCATCCTACAATGAGCAGTTCTTC. It is translated as CASSLPNWDSPSYNEQFF.

V is TRBV6-1 and J is TRBJ2-1; 8 positions agree with TRBD1. The DNA end is a closer match to TRBJ2-7, so the J assignment may be wrong. Germline CDR1 MNHNS, CDR2 SASEGT. CDR3 size: 19 residues. In DNA form, the CDR3 reads TGTGCCAGCAGTGAATCCCCTCTAATCCGGACAGGGTCCATATACGAGCAGTACTTC. Its protein is CASSESPLIRTGSIYEQYF.

This chain uses TRBV27 with TRBJ2-3, with D hard to call. The CDR3 has 17 amino acids. V lost 2 bases and J 5 bases, leaving 20 bases between the germline ends. The V gene's germline CDR1 is MNHEY and CDR2 SMNVEV (reference sequence). The CDR3 DNA sequence: TGTGCCAGCAGTTTAAGTCCCGGGCACCCTCGTGGAGATACGCAGTATTTT. As protein: CASSLSPGHPRGDTQYF.